This T cell receptor (beta chain) was found in a study of T cells in Graves' hyperthyroidism and ophthalmopathy. Study-level findings and limits: Separation of ophthalmopathy from stable hyperthyroidism was achieved by a 13 V-J model.

There are many counts of this clonotype. Its antigen is not identified. Amplified TCR beta CDR3 regions derived from RNA transcripts. During a first-round RT-PCR of the TCR CDR3, the HTBI primer set was used. MiXCR, run by TCRdb on the multiplex PCR reads, gives a single entry per CDR3 protein. The sample lists under 65,000 distinct CDR3 sequences, roughly half occurring once. The CDR3 length is 16 residues. The V gene's germline CDR1 is SNHLY and CDR2 FYNNEI. V dropped 7 bases and J dropped 3; count of bases not matched to a gene: 8. Sequenced: blood. The source is a woman aged 60 to 75 with Graves' ophthalmopathy. This chain joins TRBV2 and TRBJ2-3, with 12 bases aligning to TRBD2. In DNA form, the CDR3 reads TGTGCCAGCAAACTAGCGGGGGGCGCCACGACAGATACGCAGTATTTT. It codes for CASKLAGGATTDTQYF.